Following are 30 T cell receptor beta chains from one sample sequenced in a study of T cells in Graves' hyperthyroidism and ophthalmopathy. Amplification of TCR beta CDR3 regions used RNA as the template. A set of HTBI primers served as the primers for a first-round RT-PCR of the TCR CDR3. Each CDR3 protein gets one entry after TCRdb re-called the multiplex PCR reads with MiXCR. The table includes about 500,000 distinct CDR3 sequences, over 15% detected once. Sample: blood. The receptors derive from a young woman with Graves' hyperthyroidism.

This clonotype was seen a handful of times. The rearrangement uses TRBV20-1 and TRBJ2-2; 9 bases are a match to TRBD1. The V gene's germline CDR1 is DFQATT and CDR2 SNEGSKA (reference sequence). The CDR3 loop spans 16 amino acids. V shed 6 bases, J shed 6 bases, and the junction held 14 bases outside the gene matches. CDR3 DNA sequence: TGCAGTGCCGAGGGGACAGGGAATTTCGTAGCCGGGGAGCTGTTTTTT. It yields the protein CSAEGTGNFVAGELFF.

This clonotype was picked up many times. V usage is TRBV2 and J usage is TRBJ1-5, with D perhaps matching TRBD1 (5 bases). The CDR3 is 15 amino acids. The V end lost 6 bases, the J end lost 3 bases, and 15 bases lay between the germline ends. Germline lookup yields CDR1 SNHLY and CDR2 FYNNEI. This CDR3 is CASSQIRQTNQPQHF. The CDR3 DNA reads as TGTGCCAGCAGCCAAATAAGACAGACCAATCAGCCCCAGCATTTT.

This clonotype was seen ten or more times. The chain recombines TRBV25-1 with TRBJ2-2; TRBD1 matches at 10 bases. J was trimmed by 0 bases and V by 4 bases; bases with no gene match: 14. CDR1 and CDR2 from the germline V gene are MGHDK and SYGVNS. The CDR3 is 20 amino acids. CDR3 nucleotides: TGTGCCAGCAGTGTACCCGGGACAGGGGTTGTCCCCCCGAACACCGGGGAGCTGTTTTTT. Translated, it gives CASSVPGTGVVPPNTGELFF.

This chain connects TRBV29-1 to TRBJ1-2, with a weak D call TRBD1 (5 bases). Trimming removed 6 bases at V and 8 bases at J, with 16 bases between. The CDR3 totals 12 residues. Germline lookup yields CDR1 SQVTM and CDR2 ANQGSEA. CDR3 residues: CSVAAGSVGYTF. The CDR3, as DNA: TGCAGCGTGGCTGCAGGGTCCGTGGGCTACACCTTC.

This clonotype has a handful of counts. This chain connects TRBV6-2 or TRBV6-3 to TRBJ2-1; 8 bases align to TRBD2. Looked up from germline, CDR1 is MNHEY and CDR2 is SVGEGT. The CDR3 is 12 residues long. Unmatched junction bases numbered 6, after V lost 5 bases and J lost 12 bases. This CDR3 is CASSQTSGLQFF. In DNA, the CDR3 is TGTGCCAGCAGTCAAACTAGCGGACTGCAGTTCTTC.

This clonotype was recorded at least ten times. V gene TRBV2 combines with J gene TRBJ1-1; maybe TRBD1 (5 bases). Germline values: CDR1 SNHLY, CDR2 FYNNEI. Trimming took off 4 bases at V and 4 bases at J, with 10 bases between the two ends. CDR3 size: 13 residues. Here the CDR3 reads CASSAEGSTEAFF. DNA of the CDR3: TGTGCCAGCAGTGCGGAGGGGAGCACTGAAGCTTTCTTT.

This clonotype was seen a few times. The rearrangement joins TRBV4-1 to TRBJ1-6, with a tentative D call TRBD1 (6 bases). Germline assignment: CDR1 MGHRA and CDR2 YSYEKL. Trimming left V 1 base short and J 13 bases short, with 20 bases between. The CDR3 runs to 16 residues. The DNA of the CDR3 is TGCGCCAGCAGCCAAGGGGGAAGACAGGACCTTTTCCCCCTCCACTTT. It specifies CASSQGGRQDLFPLHF.

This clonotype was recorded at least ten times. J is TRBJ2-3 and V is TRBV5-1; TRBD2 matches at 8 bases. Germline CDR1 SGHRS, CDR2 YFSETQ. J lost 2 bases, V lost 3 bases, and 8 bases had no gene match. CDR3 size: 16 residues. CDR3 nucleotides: TGCGCCAGCAGCTGGGCCCCAGCGGGGGACACAGATACGCAGTATTTT. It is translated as CASSWAPAGDTDTQYF. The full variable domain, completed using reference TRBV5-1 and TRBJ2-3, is KAGVTQTPRYLIKTRGQQVTLSCSPISGHRSVSWYQQTPGQGLQFLFEYFSETQRNKGNFPGRFSGRQFSNSRSEMNVSTLELGDSALYLCASSWAPAGDTDTQYFGPGTRLTVL.

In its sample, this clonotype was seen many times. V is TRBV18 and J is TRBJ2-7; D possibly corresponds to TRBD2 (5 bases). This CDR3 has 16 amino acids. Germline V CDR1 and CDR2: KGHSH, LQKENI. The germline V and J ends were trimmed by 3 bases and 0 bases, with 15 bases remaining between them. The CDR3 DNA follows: TGTGCCAGCTCACCGATCCGGGGAGAGCTCTCCTACGAGCAGTACTTC. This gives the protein CASSPIRGELSYEQYF.

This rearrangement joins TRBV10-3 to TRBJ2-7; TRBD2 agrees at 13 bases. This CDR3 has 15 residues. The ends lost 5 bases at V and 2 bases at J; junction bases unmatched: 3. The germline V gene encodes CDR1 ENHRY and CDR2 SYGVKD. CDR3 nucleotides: TGTGCCATCAGTTCCGGGACTAGCGGGACCTACGAGCAGTACTTC. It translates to CAISSGTSGTYEQYF.

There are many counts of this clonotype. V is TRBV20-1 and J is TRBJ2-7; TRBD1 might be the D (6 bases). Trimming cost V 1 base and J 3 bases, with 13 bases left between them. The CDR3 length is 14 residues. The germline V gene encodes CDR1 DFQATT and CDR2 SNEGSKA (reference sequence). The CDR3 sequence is CSARVARGSYEQYF. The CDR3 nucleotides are TGCAGTGCTAGAGTTGCTAGGGGGAGCTACGAGCAGTACTTC.

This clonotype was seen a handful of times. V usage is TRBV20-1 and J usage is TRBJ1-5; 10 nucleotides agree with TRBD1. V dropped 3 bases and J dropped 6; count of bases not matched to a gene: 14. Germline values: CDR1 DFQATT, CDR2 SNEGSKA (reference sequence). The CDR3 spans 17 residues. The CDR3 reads CSASKSGETGGTQPQHF. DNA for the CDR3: TGCAGTGCTAGCAAATCCGGTGAGACAGGGGGCACTCAGCCCCAGCATTTT.

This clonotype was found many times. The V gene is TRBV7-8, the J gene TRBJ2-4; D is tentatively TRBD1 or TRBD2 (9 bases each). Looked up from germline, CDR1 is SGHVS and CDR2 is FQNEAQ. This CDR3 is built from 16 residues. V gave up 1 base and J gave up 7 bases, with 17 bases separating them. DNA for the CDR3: TGTGCCAGCAGCTTAGGCGGGGGGGACAGGGCGAACATTCAGTACTTC. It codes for CASSLGGGDRANIQYF.

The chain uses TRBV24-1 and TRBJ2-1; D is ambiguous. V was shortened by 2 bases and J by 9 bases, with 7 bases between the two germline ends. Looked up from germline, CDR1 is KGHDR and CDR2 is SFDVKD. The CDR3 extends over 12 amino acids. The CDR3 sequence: CATSDSWGEQFF. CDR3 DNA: TGTGCCACCAGTGATTCTTGGGGTGAGCAGTTCTTC.

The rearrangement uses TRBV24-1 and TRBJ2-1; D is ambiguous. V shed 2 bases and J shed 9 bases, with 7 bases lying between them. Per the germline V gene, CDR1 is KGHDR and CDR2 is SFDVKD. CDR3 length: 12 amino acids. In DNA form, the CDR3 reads TGTGCCACCAGTGATTCCCTTGGTGAGCAGTTCTTC. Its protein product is CATSDSLGEQFF.

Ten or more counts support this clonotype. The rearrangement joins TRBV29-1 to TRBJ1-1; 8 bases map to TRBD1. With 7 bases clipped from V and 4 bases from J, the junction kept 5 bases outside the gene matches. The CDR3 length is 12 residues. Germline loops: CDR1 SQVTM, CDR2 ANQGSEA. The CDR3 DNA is TGCAGCGGTCGACAGGGGAGCACTGAAGCTTTCTTT. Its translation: CSGRQGSTEAFF.

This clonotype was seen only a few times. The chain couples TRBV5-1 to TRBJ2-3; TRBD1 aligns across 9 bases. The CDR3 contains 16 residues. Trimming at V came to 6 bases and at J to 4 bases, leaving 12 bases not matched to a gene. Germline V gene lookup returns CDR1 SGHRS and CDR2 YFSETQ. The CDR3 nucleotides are TGCGCCAGCACCGACTCCCCGGGACAGGGCTCAGATACGCAGTATTTT. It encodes CASTDSPGQGSDTQYF.

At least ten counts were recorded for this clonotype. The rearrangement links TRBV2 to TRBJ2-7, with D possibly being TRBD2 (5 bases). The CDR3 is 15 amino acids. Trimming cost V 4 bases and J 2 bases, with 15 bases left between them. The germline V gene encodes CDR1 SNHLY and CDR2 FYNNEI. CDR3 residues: CASSASSSETYEQYF. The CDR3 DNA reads TGTGCCAGCAGTGCCTCTAGCAGCGAGACCTACGAGCAGTACTTC.

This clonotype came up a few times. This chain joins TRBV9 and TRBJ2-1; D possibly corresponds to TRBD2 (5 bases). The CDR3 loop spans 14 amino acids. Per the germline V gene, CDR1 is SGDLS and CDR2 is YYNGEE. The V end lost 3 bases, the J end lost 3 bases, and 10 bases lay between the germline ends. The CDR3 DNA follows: TGTGCCAGCAGCGGTAGCGCGATCTACAATGAGCAGTTCTTC. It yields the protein CASSGSAIYNEQFF.

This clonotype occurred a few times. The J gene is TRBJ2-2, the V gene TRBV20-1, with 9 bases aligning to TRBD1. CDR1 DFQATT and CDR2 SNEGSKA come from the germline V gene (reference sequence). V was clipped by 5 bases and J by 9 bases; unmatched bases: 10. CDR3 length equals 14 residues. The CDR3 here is CSAGDGQGRRELFF. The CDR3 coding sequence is TGCAGTGCTGGGGATGGACAGGGGCGCCGGGAGCTGTTTTTT.

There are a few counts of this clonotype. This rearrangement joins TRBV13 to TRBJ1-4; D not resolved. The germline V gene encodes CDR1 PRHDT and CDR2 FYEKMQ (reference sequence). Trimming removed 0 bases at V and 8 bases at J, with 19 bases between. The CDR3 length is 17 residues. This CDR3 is CASSLGALRTPAEKLFF. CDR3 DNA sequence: TGTGCCAGCAGCTTAGGCGCCCTGAGGACGCCGGCGGAAAAACTGTTTTTT. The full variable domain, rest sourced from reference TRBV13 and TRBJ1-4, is AAGVIQSPRHLIKEKRETATLKCYPIPRHDTVYWYQQGPGQDPQFLISFYEKMQSDKGSIPDRFSAQQFSDYHSELNMSSLELGDSALYFCASSLGALRTPAEKLFFGSGTQLSVL.

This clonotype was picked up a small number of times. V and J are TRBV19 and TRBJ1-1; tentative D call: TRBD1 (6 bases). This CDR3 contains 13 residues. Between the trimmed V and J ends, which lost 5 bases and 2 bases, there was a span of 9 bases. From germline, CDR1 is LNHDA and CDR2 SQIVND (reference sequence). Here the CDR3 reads CASSAGDNTEAFF. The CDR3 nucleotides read TGTGCCAGTAGTGCAGGGGATAACACTGAAGCTTTCTTT.

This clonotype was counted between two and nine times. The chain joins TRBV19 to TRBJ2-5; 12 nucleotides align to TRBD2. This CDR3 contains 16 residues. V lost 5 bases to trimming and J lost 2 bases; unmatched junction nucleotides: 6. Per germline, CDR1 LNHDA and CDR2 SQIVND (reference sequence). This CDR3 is CASSAQLAGGQETQYF. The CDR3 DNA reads TGTGCCAGTAGTGCCCAACTAGCGGGGGGACAAGAGACCCAGTACTTC.

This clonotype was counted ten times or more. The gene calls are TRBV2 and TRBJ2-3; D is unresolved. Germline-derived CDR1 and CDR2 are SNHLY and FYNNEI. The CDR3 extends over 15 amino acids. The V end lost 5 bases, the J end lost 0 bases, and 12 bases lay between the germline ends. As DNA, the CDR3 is TGTGCCAGCAGTCCCATCAAGGACAGCACAGATACGCAGTATTTT. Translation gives CASSPIKDSTDTQYF.

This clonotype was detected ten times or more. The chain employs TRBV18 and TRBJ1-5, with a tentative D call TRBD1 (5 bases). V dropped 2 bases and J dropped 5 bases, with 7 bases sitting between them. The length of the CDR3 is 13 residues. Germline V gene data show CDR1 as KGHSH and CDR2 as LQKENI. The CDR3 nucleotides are TGTGCCAGCTCACCAGGGGGTTATCAGCCCCAGCATTTT. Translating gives CASSPGGYQPQHF.

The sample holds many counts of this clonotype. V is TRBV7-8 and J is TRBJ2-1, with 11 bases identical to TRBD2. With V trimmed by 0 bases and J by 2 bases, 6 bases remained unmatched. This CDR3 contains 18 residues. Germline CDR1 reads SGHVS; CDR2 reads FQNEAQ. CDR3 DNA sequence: TGTGCCAGCAGCTTAGCAAGGACTAGCGGGCACACCTACAATGAGCAGTTCTTC. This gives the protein CASSLARTSGHTYNEQFF.

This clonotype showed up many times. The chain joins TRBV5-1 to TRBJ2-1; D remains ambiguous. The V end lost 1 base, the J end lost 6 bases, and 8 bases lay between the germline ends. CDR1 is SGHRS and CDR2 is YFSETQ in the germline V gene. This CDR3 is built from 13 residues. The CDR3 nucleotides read TGCGCCAGCAGCTTGTCGTTAGCCAATGAGCAGTTCTTC. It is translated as CASSLSLANEQFF.

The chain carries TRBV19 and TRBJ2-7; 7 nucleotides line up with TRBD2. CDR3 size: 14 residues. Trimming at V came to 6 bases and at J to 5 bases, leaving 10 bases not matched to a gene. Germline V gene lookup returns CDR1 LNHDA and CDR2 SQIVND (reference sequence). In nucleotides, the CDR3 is TGTGCCAGTAGCACTTTGGGGGGGTTCCACGAGCAGTACTTC. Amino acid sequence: CASSTLGGFHEQYF.

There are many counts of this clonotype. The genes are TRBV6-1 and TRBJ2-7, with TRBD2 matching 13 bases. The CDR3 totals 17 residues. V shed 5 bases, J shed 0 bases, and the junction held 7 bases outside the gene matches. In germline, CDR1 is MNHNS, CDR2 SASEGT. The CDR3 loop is CASSFPGLAGFSYEQYF. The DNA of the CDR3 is TGTGCCAGCAGTTTTCCGGGACTAGCGGGATTCTCCTACGAGCAGTACTTC.

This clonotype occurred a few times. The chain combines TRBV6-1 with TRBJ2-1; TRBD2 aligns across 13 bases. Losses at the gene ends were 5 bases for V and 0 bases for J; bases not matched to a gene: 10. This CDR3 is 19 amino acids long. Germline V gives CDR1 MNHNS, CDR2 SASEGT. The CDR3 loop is CASSRLAGGLMSSYNEQFF. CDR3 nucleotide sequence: TGTGCCAGCAGTCGACTAGCGGGAGGCCTCATGAGCTCCTACAATGAGCAGTTCTTC.